This T cell receptor (beta chain) was observed in a study of T cells after yellow fever vaccination. UMIs and a universal primer site were added when TCR cDNA was made by 5'RACE template switching. MiXCR, applied by TCRdb to the 5' RACE reads, yields one record per CDR3 protein. The data show a few hundred thousand distinct CDR3 sequences, approximately 3.3% seen once. At least ten counts were recorded for this clonotype. There are 12 residues in the CDR3. Germline assignment: CDR1 LGHNA and CDR2 YSLEER. V was pared by 4 bases and J by 3 bases, with 7 bases between. This sample comprised CD4+ T cells sorted from PBMCs, obtained 10 days after the yellow fever booster vaccination. The sequence came from a young man who received the YFV17D yellow fever vaccine. The chain recombines TRBV4-3 with TRBJ2-7, with D uncertain. In nucleotides, the CDR3 is TGCGCCAGCAGCCCCTCGGGCTACGAGCAGTACTTC. This translates into CASSPSGYEQYF.